Given below is one T cell receptor (beta chain) in context. No cognate antigen has been identified for it. Base qualities are not at hand, and no much larger clone is one base apart. The source of the sample is a study of blood T cell repertoires in COVID-19 (dated by TCRdb to the early 2020s). Describing the broader study: The collaborator samples originated in the United States, Italy and Spain and spanned the acute and convalescent phases of COVID-19. The samples were drawn from two sources: the first 160 participants of the ongoing ImmuneRACE study, and 1,254 subjects contributed by 6 global collaborators. Where available, HLA class I and class II types were obtained from metadata supplied by the sample provider rather than from assay-based typing. The repertoires were made available in a free public database intended to serve as a resource for research on the immune response to SARS-CoV-2. Subjects who had been exposed to COVID-19, were actively infected with it, or had recovered from it provided the deeply sampled blood TCRbeta repertoires that made up the dataset. The prospective study material was composed of cDNA or gDNA derived from T cells, B-cell-depleted T cells, or PBMCs. A de-identified subject ID, COVID-19 status, age in years and sex were almost always included in the sample metadata. Points the paper makes about the study in general: Clinical and demographic metadata were provided uncurated, with the amount varying by source and participant.

TCRbeta CDR3 regions were amplified from genomic DNA using the immunoSEQ Assay, a bias-controlled multiplex PCR. Regarding the original processing steps: Nucleated cell counts per sample were estimated from amplification of reference gene primers within the assay. To quantify the absolute abundance of each unique TCRbeta CDR3 rearrangement, sequence reads were collapsed and filtered. For each sample, productive Simpson clonality was calculated as the square root of Simpson's diversity index across productive rearrangements. Held by TCRdb, this immuneACCESS table contains in-frame sequences only and omits some clones. Under half of the omission traces to an unresolved V gene where checked; the cause of the rest is unknown. V and J calls and clone size are those listed in that table; D and trimming were worked out from the DNA. For this sample the table gives 190,000 or so clones, of which more than 85% were detected only once. 2.5% to 3.5% of the sample goes to the ten largest clones.

The collaborating institutions used their own protocols to collect whole blood in K2EDTA tubes. For TCRbeta analysis, collaborators shipped samples as frozen whole blood, isolated PBMCs, or DNA extracted from either of those sample types. The CDR3 spans 16 residues, from the cysteine through the phenylalanine. Solely the CDR3 DNA is kept, with 48 bases framed from the first base. CDR1 and CDR2, per the germline V gene (reference sequence), are LNHNV and YYDKDF. V lost 0 bases and J lost 6 bases; the stretch between them is 15 bases long. This sequence uses TRBV15 and TRBJ1-5; TRBD1 is possibly the D segment (5 matching bases). Source material: peripheral blood. The receptor was derived from a woman aged 30 to 39 with active or convalescent COVID-19. The CDR3 protein sequence reads: CATSRDRGTGFQPQHF. The DNA sequence follows: TGTGCCACCAGCAGAGATAGGGGAACGGGCTTTCAGCCCCAGCATTTT. When the CDR3 is completed using the reference TRBV15 and TRBJ1-5 genes on either side, the full variable domain is DAMVIQNPRYQVTQFGKPVTLSCSQTLNHNVMYWYQQKSSQAPKLLFHYYDKDFNNEADTPDNFQSRRPNTSFCFLDIRSPGLGDTAMYLCATSRDRGTGFQPQHFGDGTRLSIL.